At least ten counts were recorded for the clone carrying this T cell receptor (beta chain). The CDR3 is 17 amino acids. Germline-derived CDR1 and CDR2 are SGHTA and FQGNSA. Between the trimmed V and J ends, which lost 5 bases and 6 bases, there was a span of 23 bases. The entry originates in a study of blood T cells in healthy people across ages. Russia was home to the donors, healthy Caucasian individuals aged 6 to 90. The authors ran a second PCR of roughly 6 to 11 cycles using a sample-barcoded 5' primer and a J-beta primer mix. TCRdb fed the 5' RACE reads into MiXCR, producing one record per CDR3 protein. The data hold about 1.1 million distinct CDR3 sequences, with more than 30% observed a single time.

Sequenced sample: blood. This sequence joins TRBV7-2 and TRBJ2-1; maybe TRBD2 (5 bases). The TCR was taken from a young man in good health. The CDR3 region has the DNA TGTGCCAGCAGCCCACACGTACTTACGGGGATCCCCAATGAGCAGTTCTTC. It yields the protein CASSPHVLTGIPNEQFF.